This TCR beta chain was obtained from a study of post-analysis software for immune sequencing data. Study-level findings and limits: Relative to controls, patients with multiple sclerosis showed significantly lower normalized Chao1 diversity.

Comment on this clonotype: What it recognizes is unknown.

Every TCR beta cDNA library bore unique molecular identifiers. TCRdb passed the PCR reads through MiXCR, listing each CDR3 protein once. The sample records around 150,000 distinct CDR3 sequences, about 34% being singletons. The CDR3 has 17 amino acids. Germline CDR1 SGDLS, CDR2 YYNGEE. Losses at the gene ends were 3 bases for V and 8 bases for J; bases not matched to a gene: 12. Material: blood, obtained after autologous hematopoietic stem cell transplantation. This sequence was found in a girl aged 5-17 years with multiple sclerosis. This chain joins TRBV9 and TRBJ2-1, with 12 nucleotides matching TRBD2. CDR3 residues: CASSASSGRAQGDEQFF. For the CDR3, the DNA is TGTGCCAGCAGCGCATCTAGCGGGAGGGCCCAGGGGGATGAGCAGTTCTTC.